The T cell receptor beta chain described here comes from a study of early T cells in non-severe SARS-CoV-2 infection. Study overall: The input, bulk RNA from unsorted whole blood, was sequenced, and chains were unpaired. General study points: Comparison of clonotypes with VDJdb favored anti-spike CD8 responses while missing private and CD4 specificities.

This clonotype was found many times. Its antigen is currently unknown. Individual cDNA molecules received unique molecular identifiers during library preparation. TCRdb redid the calling of the 5' RACE reads with MiXCR, one entry per CDR3 protein. There are roughly 47,000 distinct CDR3 sequences in the sample; about 6.3% occur only once, and approximately 3% lies in the top ten. The CDR3 length is 13 residues. Trimming left V 1 base short and J 5 bases short, with 10 bases between. Germline CDR1 is SGHDT and CDR2 is YYEEEE. V and J are TRBV5-6 and TRBJ2-7; perhaps TRBD1 as D (5 bases). The source is an adult who was a healthcare worker with PCR-confirmed SARS-CoV-2 infection or an uninfected control (not recorded which). Sample: whole blood, taken at baseline. The CDR3 loop reads CASSLYRSDEQYF. The CDR3 DNA sequence: TGTGCCAGCAGCTTGTACAGGTCAGACGAGCAGTACTTC.